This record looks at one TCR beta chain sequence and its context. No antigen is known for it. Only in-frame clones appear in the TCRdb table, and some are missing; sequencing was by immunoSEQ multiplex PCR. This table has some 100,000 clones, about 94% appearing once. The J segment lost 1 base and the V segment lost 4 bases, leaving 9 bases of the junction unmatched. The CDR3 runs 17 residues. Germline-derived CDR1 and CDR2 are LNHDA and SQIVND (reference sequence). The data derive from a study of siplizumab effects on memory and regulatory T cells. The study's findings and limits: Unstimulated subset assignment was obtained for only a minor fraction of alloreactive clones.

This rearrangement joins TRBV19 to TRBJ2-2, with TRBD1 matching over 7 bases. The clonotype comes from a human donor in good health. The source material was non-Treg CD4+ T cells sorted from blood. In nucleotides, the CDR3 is TGTGCCAGTAGTAGATTGACAGGGCGCGGGAACACCGGGGAGCTGTTTTTT. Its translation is CASSRLTGRGNTGELFF.